The sequence of this T cell receptor beta chain was determined in a study of cytomegalovirus exposure and HLA in healthy donors. Notes on the study in general: Altogether, around 160 TCR beta chains were recorded as cytomegalovirus-associated.

This clone was seen a single time. The target antigen is unknown. The PCR was carried out with 60 Vbeta primers and 13 Jbeta primers. The table came from immunoSEQ multiplex PCR; TCRdb's copy has only in-frame clones and leaves some out. The sample has under 150,000 clones, around 75% seen once; the top ten hold under 9.5%. The CDR3 extends over 14 amino acids. The ends lost 3 bases at V and 7 bases at J; junction bases unmatched: 8. CDR1 and CDR2 (germline): SEHNR, FQNEAQ (reference sequence). Material: PBMCs. The rearrangement uses TRBV7-9 and TRBJ1-2; 7 bases map to TRBD1. This clonotype was obtained from a woman aged 45-65 years in good health and CMV-seropositive. CDR3 region: CASSLFGTDPGYTF. The CDR3 DNA reads TGTGCCAGCAGCTTGTTCGGGACAGACCCTGGCTACACCTTC.